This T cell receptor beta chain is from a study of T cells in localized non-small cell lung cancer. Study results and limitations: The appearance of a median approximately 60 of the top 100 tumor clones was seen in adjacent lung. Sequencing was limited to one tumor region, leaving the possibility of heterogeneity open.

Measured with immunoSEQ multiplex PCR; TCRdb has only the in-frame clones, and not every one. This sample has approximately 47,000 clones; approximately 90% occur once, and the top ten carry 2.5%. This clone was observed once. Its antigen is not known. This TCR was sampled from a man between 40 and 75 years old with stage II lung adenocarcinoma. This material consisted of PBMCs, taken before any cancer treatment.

In DNA form, the CDR3 reads TGTGCCAGCAGCACAAGCGGGTTCTCTAGCAATGAGCAGTTCTTC. This encodes CASSTSGFSSNEQFF. The chain links TRBV9 to TRBJ2-1; perhaps TRBD2 as D (6 bases). The CDR3 contains 15 residues. Germline V lookup: CDR1 SGDLS, CDR2 YYNGEE. V lost 4 bases and J lost 6, with 17 bases in between.